The 29 T cell receptor beta chains below all came from one sample that was sequenced in a study of blood T cells in healthy people across ages. Primers used in a second PCR of about 6 to 11 cycles were a sample-barcoded 5' primer and a J-beta primer mix. TCRdb reprocessed the 5' RACE reads via MiXCR and lists one record per CDR3 protein. This repertoire shows nearly 1 million distinct CDR3 sequences, approximately 50% found once; its top ten account for roughly a fifth. The sequencing input was blood. These receptor sequences come from a woman in her fifties or sixties in good health.

J is TRBJ2-1 and V is TRBV12-3 or TRBV12-4; 12 bases are a match to TRBD2. The ends lost 7 bases at V and 3 bases at J; junction bases unmatched: 4. CDR3 size: 15 residues. This CDR3 is CASTWTSGDYNEQFF. CDR3 DNA: TGTGCCAGCACCTGGACTAGCGGGGACTACAATGAGCAGTTCTTC.

This clonotype was detected only a few times. The V gene is TRBV5-1, the J gene TRBJ2-7; D remains unclear. The CDR3 runs 15 residues. Germline CDR1 reads SGHRS; CDR2 reads YFSETQ. With 0 bases removed from V and 3 bases from J, the gap between germline ends came to 13 bases. In DNA form, the CDR3 reads TGCGCCAGCAGCTTGGGGGTGACCGCCTACTACGAGCAGTACTTC. This encodes CASSLGVTAYYEQYF.

This clonotype came up a few times. This chain uses TRBV7-9 with TRBJ1-5, with D hard to call. Trimming removed 3 bases from V and 4 bases from J, with 7 bases in between. Germline V lookup: CDR1 SEHNR, CDR2 FQNEAQ (reference sequence). The CDR3 consists of 13 residues. The CDR3: CASSFYPNQPQHF. As DNA, the CDR3 is TGTGCCAGCAGCTTTTACCCGAATCAGCCCCAGCATTTT.

The rearrangement joins TRBV6-2 or TRBV6-3 to TRBJ2-7, with no clear D. V lost 2 bases, J lost 0 bases, and 11 bases lay in between. The CDR3 covers 15 residues. From germline, CDR1 is MNHEY and CDR2 SVGEGT. The CDR3 DNA sequence: TGTGCCAGCAGTTACCCTCCCGGAAACTCCTACGAGCAGTACTTC. It specifies CASSYPPGNSYEQYF.

The chain combines TRBV7-7 with TRBJ2-1, with 11 positions matching TRBD2. The length of the CDR3 is 17 residues. Germline V gives CDR1 SSHAT, CDR2 FNYEAQ (reference sequence). V was clipped by 5 bases and J by 4 bases; unmatched bases: 10. Here the CDR3 reads CASSPNGLAGYYNEQFF. CDR3 in DNA: TGTGCCAGCAGCCCTAACGGACTAGCGGGCTATTACAATGAGCAGTTCTTC. Full variable domain (outside the CDR3, taken from reference TRBV7-7 and TRBJ2-1): GAGVSQSPRYKVTKRGQDVTLRCDPISSHATLYWYQQALGQGPEFLTYFNYEAQPDKSGLPSDRFSAERPEGSISTLTIQRTEQRDSAMYRCASSPNGLAGYYNEQFFGPGTRLTVL.

This sequence joins TRBV29-1 and TRBJ2-1; TRBD2 matches 12 bases. There are 18 residues in the CDR3. CDR1 is SQVTM and CDR2 is ANQGSEA in the germline V gene. Trimming cost V 4 bases and J 4 bases; bases outside gene matches: 14. This chain's CDR3 is CSVVTAPTSGSSYNEQFF. CDR3 DNA: TGCAGCGTTGTTACCGCCCCGACTAGCGGGAGTTCATACAATGAGCAGTTCTTC.

The chain has TRBV4-1 and TRBJ2-1, with D unresolved. With the DNA end fitting TRBJ2-7 better, the J assignment may be wrong. The CDR3 is 14 amino acids. Per the germline V gene, CDR1 is MGHRA and CDR2 is YSYEKL. This CDR3 reads CASSQDETYNEQYF. The CDR3 DNA reads TGCGCCAGCAGCCAAGATGAGACCTACAATGAGCAGTACTTC.

The V and J genes are TRBV7-2 and TRBJ2-7, with D perhaps TRBD2 (6 bases). Germline V gene lookup returns CDR1 SGHTA and CDR2 FQGNSA. V was shortened by 8 bases and J by 5 bases, with 25 bases between the two germline ends. The CDR3 spans 16 residues. The CDR3 DNA reads as TGTGCCAGCTCCACACGTAGTAGCGGTAAAGCCAACGAGCAGTACTTC. Encoded protein: CASSTRSSGKANEQYF.

CDR3 in amino acids: CASSLVQGDNEQFF. The CDR3 region has the DNA TGCGCCAGCAGCTTGGTCCAGGGGGACAATGAGCAGTTCTTC. This rearrangement joins TRBV5-1 to TRBJ2-1; 7 nucleotides agree with TRBD1. CDR3 length: 14 amino acids. In germline, CDR1 is SGHRS, CDR2 YFSETQ. The V and J ends lost 0 bases and 5 bases, in that order; junction bases with no gene match: 2.

This clonotype was observed a single time. V and J are TRBV29-1 and TRBJ2-3, with 10 bases that match TRBD2. From germline, CDR1 is SQVTM and CDR2 ANQGSEA. The V segment lost 4 bases and the J segment 4 bases; nucleotides outside the gene matches: 11. The CDR3 totals 16 residues. In DNA form, the CDR3 reads TGCAGCGTTGTGGGGCCACTAGCGGGACACTCAGATACGCAGTATTTT. Residues: CSVVGPLAGHSDTQYF.

The chain carries TRBV3-1 and TRBJ2-7, with TRBD2 matching over 8 bases. CDR3 size: 14 residues. Trimming removed 1 base from V and 2 bases from J; junction bases left unmatched: 1. Germline-derived CDR1 and CDR2 are LGHDT and YNNKEL (reference sequence). The CDR3 reads CASSQAGRAYEQYF. For the CDR3, the DNA is TGTGCCAGCAGCCAAGCCGGGAGGGCCTACGAGCAGTACTTC.

The gene calls are TRBV10-3 and TRBJ2-7; D could derive from TRBD1 or TRBD2 (6 bases each). The germline CDR1 and CDR2 sequences are ENHRY and SYGVKD. This CDR3 has 14 residues. V was clipped by 4 bases and J by 2 bases, with 12 bases between them. The CDR3 region is CAISGGDTTYEQYF. CDR3 bases: TGTGCCATCAGTGGGGGGGACACCACCTACGAGCAGTACTTC.

Remarks on this clonotype: A much larger clone lies a single base off, so this may be a read error. J is TRBJ2-1 and V is TRBV29-1; the D is unclear. The V gene lost 4 bases and the J gene lost 0 bases, with 10 bases spanning the gap. Germline V CDR1 and CDR2: SQVTM, ANQGSEA. The CDR3 is made up of 14 amino acids. The CDR3 region is CSVVQVSSYNEQFF. The CDR3 region has the DNA TGCAGCGTTGTGCAGGTCAGCTCCTACAATGAGCAGTTCTTC.

The rearrangement uses TRBV28 and TRBJ2-2; D not resolved. Deletions cut 4 bases from V and 2 bases from J, with 11 bases between. The V gene's germline CDR1 is MDHEN and CDR2 SYDVKM. This CDR3 spans 15 amino acids. CDR3 nucleotides: TGTGCCAGCAGTTATCTTCCCCCAAACACCGGGGAGCTGTTTTTT. This sequence encodes CASSYLPPNTGELFF. Full variable domain (rest looked up from reference TRBV28 and TRBJ2-2): DVKVTQSSRYLVKRTGEKVFLECVQDMDHENMFWYRQDPGLGLRLIYFSYDVKMKEKGDIPEGYSVSREKKERFSLILESASTNQTSMYLCASSYLPPNTGELFFGEGSRLTVL.

In DNA form, the CDR3 reads TGCAGTGCCCCGAAGACGCAAGAGACCCAGTACTTC. Residues: CSAPKTQETQYF. The genes are TRBV20-1 and TRBJ2-5; no clear D gene. CDR1 is DFQATT and CDR2 is SNEGSKA in the germline V gene (reference sequence). CDR3 length equals 12 residues. Trimming removed 6 bases from V and 2 bases from J, with 10 bases in between.

V usage is TRBV6-6 and J usage is TRBJ1-1; 7 bases match TRBD1. The junction had 9 bases not matched to a gene; V was cut back by 0 bases and J by 8 bases. CDR1 MNHNY and CDR2 SVGAGI come from the germline V gene (reference sequence). The CDR3 extends over 15 amino acids. The CDR3 region is CASSYSRQGKAEAFF. The CDR3 DNA sequence: TGTGCCAGCAGTTACTCACGACAGGGCAAAGCCGAAGCTTTCTTT.

The chain combines TRBV27 with TRBJ2-5; 8 nucleotides match TRBD2. The J call may not be correct, given that the DNA end is closer to TRBJ2-7. Germline V gives CDR1 MNHEY, CDR2 SMNVEV (reference sequence). This CDR3 has 15 residues. CDR3 amino acids: CASSPWTGGTYEQYF. CDR3 nucleotide sequence: TGTGCCAGCAGTCCCTGGACGGGGGGGACCTACGAGCAGTACTTC.

The chain recombines TRBV28 with TRBJ2-7; 8 positions agree with TRBD2. The CDR3 contains 14 residues. Germline V CDR1 and CDR2: MDHEN, SYDVKM. After removal of 5 bases from V and 2 bases from J, the junction contained 5 bases not matched to a gene. The CDR3: CASSGGAGAYEQYF. Here the CDR3 DNA reads TGTGCCAGCAGTGGTGGAGCGGGGGCCTACGAGCAGTACTTC.

V usage is TRBV7-9 and J usage is TRBJ2-1; 10 nucleotides align to TRBD1. Germline CDR1 is SEHNR and CDR2 is FQNEAQ (reference sequence). This CDR3 has 17 residues. The J segment lost 4 bases and the V segment lost 7 bases, leaving 13 bases of the junction unmatched. For the CDR3, the DNA is TGTGCCAGCAACTCATGGGCGGACAGGGGGGTGTACAATGAGCAGTTCTTC. It specifies CASNSWADRGVYNEQFF.

The chain joins TRBV2 to TRBJ2-7; TRBD2 might be the D (6 bases). Per the germline V gene, CDR1 is SNHLY and CDR2 is FYNNEI. The CDR3 is made up of 14 amino acids. V was pared by 6 bases and J by 10 bases, with 22 bases between. DNA of the CDR3: TGTGCCAGCAGCGCAAGGGCGGGATTGATTACCCAGTACTTC. This sequence encodes CASSARAGLITQYF.

This clonotype has a handful of counts. V and J are TRBV6-5 and TRBJ2-4; 10 bases are shared with TRBD2. Trimming removed 6 bases from V and 0 bases from J; junction bases left unmatched: 5. The CDR3 extends over 16 amino acids. Germline V gives CDR1 MNHEY, CDR2 SVGAGI. Written as DNA, the CDR3 is TGTGCCAGCAGCCGAAGACTAGCGGGAGCCAAAAACATTCAGTACTTC. Encoded protein: CASSRRLAGAKNIQYF.

This clonotype was observed a few times. This sequence joins TRBV21-1 and TRBJ2-7; the table's D call of TRBD2 was not tested on the DNA. TRBV21-1 represents a pseudogene. The CDR3 covers 13 residues. The CDR3 loop is CASSPLPFHEQYF. CDR3 nucleotide sequence: TGTGCCAGCAGCCCCCTCCCGTTTCACGAGCAGTACTTC.

This clonotype has only a few counts. The J gene is TRBJ2-5, the V gene TRBV20-1; no clear D gene. Germline CDR1 is DFQATT and CDR2 is SNEGSKA (reference sequence). The V and J ends lost 1 base and 5 bases respectively, with 11 bases between them. This CDR3 is built from 13 residues. Here the CDR3 reads CSARVPARETQYF. In DNA form, the CDR3 reads TGCAGTGCTAGAGTCCCCGCTAGGGAGACCCAGTACTTC.

Only a few counts were recorded for this clonotype. This chain links TRBV4-2 with TRBJ2-2; 7 bases map to TRBD1. Germline loops: CDR1 LGHNA, CDR2 YNFKEQ. Trimming at V came to 4 bases and at J to 0 bases, leaving 11 bases not matched to a gene. The CDR3 is made up of 18 amino acids. The CDR3 region has the DNA TGTGCCAGCAGCCGAGTTCCACAGGGGAGATCGAACACCGGGGAGCTGTTTTTT. This translates into CASSRVPQGRSNTGELFF.

Ten or more counts support this clonotype. The junction departs from the called germline gene at one end, perhaps through a read error. The chain is built from TRBV11-3 and TRBJ2-3, with D perhaps matching TRBD2 (6 bases). CDR1 and CDR2 from the germline V gene are SGHNT and YENEEA. The CDR3 consists of 14 residues. The CDR3 sequence is CASSLAASTDTQYF. CDR3 nucleotides: TGTGCCAGCAGTTTAGCGGCCAGCACAGATACGCAGTATTTT.

The rearrangement joins TRBV20-1 to TRBJ2-5; D call uncertain. CDR1 and CDR2 from the germline V gene are DFQATT and SNEGSKA (reference sequence). CDR3 size: 14 residues. V was cut by 3 bases and J by 5 bases, with 16 bases left in between. The CDR3 sequence: CSARSRTLLETQYF. CDR3 DNA: TGCAGTGCTAGGTCCAGGACCCTACTGGAGACCCAGTACTTC.

This chain connects TRBV3-1 to TRBJ2-7; D call uncertain. Per germline, CDR1 LGHDT and CDR2 YNNKEL (reference sequence). CDR3 length: 14 amino acids. Trimming took off 0 bases at V and 2 bases at J, with 8 bases between the two ends. Here the CDR3 DNA reads TGTGCCAGCAGCCAAGAAAGTATACCCTACGAGCAGTACTTC. It encodes CASSQESIPYEQYF.

The gene calls are TRBV20-1 and TRBJ2-1; D unresolved. Germline CDR1 reads DFQATT; CDR2 reads SNEGSKA (reference sequence). V lost 1 base and J lost 7, with 8 bases in between. This CDR3 is 12 amino acids long. For the CDR3, the DNA is TGCAGTGCTAGAGTTGACAAAAATGAGCAGTTCTTC. Translation: CSARVDKNEQFF.

The CDR3 is CATQLAASSNNEQFF. CDR3 nucleotides: TGTGCCACCCAACTAGCGGCCAGTAGCAACAATGAGCAGTTCTTC. The chain has TRBV4-2 and TRBJ2-1; the match to TRBD2 covers 8 bases. Germline V CDR1 and CDR2: LGHNA, YNFKEQ. Trimming removed 10 bases from V and 5 bases from J; junction bases left unmatched: 13. This CDR3 region has 15 residues.